Listed below are T cell receptor beta chains from one sample, sequenced in a study of cytomegalovirus exposure and HLA in healthy donors. Measured with immunoSEQ multiplex PCR; TCRdb has only the in-frame clones, and not every one. The sample lists fewer than 200,000 clones, around 77% occurring once. Sample: PBMCs. The receptor source for this set is a man in his sixties in good health and CMV-seronegative. CDR3s include the opening cysteine and the closing phenylalanine or tryptophan. Each record gives: V gene, clone size, D gene, J gene, CDR3 protein, CDR3 DNA. A D gene is named only where the DNA matches it firmly. Clone size appears in some rows only: once, few, many, or a class for an expanded clone.

V gene: TRBV14; clone size: NA; D gene: TRBD1; J gene: TRBJ1-3; CDR3 protein: CASSQVSTGTGNTIYF; CDR3 DNA: TGTGCCAGCAGCCAAGTTTCGACAGGGACTGGAAACACCATATATTTT
V gene: TRBV28; clone size: NA; D gene: NA; J gene: TRBJ2-7; CDR3 protein: CASKHAVRGEQYF; CDR3 DNA: TGTGCCAGCAAGCACGCCGTTAGGGGCGAGCAGTACTTC
V gene: TRBV7-8; clone size: once; D gene: TRBD2; J gene: TRBJ2-7; CDR3 protein: CASSLGSSGSGEQYF; CDR3 DNA: TGTGCCAGCAGCTTAGGCAGTAGCGGGAGTGGCGAGCAGTACTTC
V gene: TRBV7-8; clone size: NA; D gene: TRBD1; J gene: TRBJ1-1; CDR3 protein: CASSSGQGTRGAFF; CDR3 DNA: TGTGCCAGCAGCTCCGGACAGGGCACAAGAGGAGCTTTCTTT
V gene: TRBV9; clone size: NA; D gene: TRBD2; J gene: TRBJ2-7; CDR3 protein: CASSVASASGALSSYEQYF; CDR3 DNA: TGTGCCAGCAGCGTAGCTTCGGCTAGCGGGGCGCTTAGCTCCTACGAGCAGTACTTC
V gene: TRBV29-1; clone size: NA; D gene: NA; J gene: TRBJ2-7; CDR3 protein: CSARDRSLDYEQYF; CDR3 DNA: TGCAGCGCTCGAGACAGGAGCCTTGACTACGAGCAGTACTTC
V gene: TRBV7-8; clone size: NA; D gene: TRBD1; J gene: TRBJ2-7; CDR3 protein: CASSLGVGTGYERYF; CDR3 DNA: TGTGCCAGCAGCTTAGGAGTTGGGACAGGGTACGAGCGGTACTTC
V gene: TRBV18; clone size: NA; D gene: NA; J gene: TRBJ2-4; CDR3 protein: CASSPPPRVTVKNIQYF; CDR3 DNA: TGTGCCAGCTCACCTCCCCCCAGGGTGACGGTCAAAAACATTCAGTACTTC
V gene: TRBV4-1; clone size: few; D gene: TRBD1; J gene: TRBJ2-5; CDR3 protein: CASSQAGQGTEETQYF; CDR3 DNA: TGCGCCAGCAGCCAAGCAGGACAGGGTACGGAAGAGACCCAGTACTTC
V gene: TRBV2; clone size: NA; D gene: NA; J gene: TRBJ1-2; CDR3 protein: CASSYLRTGTYGYTF; CDR3 DNA: TGTGCCAGCAGTTACCTTCGAACAGGCACCTATGGCTACACCTTC
V gene: TRBV5-8; clone size: NA; D gene: NA; J gene: TRBJ2-7; CDR3 protein: CASSLYLAPYEQYF; CDR3 DNA: TGTGCCAGCAGCTTGTATCTAGCCCCCTACGAGCAGTACTTC
V gene: TRBV11-1; clone size: NA; D gene: NA; J gene: TRBJ2-7; CDR3 protein: CASSLSRAGEQYF; CDR3 DNA: TGTGCCAGCAGCTTATCGAGAGCTGGCGAGCAGTACTTC
V gene: TRBV5-1; clone size: NA; D gene: TRBD1; J gene: TRBJ2-7; CDR3 protein: CASSLDGQGAYEQYF; CDR3 DNA: TGCGCCAGCAGCTTGGACGGACAGGGGGCCTACGAGCAGTACTTC
V gene: TRBV2; clone size: NA; D gene: NA; J gene: TRBJ2-4; CDR3 protein: CASSDGSPGGYF; CDR3 DNA: TGTGCCAGCAGTGATGGCAGTCCCGGGGGGTACTTC
V gene: TRBV4-2; clone size: NA; D gene: NA; J gene: TRBJ1-4; CDR3 protein: CASSQPGLSNEKLFF; CDR3 DNA: TGTGCCAGCAGCCAACCGGGACTTAGTAATGAAAAACTGTTTTTT
V gene: TRBV14; clone size: NA; D gene: TRBD2; J gene: TRBJ2-3; CDR3 protein: CASSQALAGVDTQYF; CDR3 DNA: TGTGCCAGCAGCCAAGCACTAGCGGGGGTGGATACGCAGTATTTT
V gene: TRBV9; clone size: NA; D gene: TRBD2; J gene: TRBJ2-1; CDR3 protein: CASSRAGGNEQFF; CDR3 DNA: TGTGCCAGCAGCCGTGCGGGGGGCAATGAGCAGTTCTTC
V gene: TRBV7-9; clone size: once; D gene: TRBD2; J gene: TRBJ2-5; CDR3 protein: CASSQRSGTREETQYF; CDR3 DNA: TGTGCCAGCAGCCAAAGATCCGGGACTAGGGAAGAGACCCAGTACTTC
V gene: TRBV18; clone size: NA; D gene: NA; J gene: TRBJ1-2; CDR3 protein: CASSPKELYGYTF; CDR3 DNA: TGTGCCAGCTCACCAAAAGAACTCTATGGCTACACCTTC
V gene: TRBV7-6; clone size: NA; D gene: TRBD1; J gene: TRBJ2-7; CDR3 protein: CASSLVAGTGTEQYF; CDR3 DNA: TGTGCCAGCAGCTTAGTAGCCGGGACAGGGACCGAGCAGTACTTC
V gene: TRBV6-1; clone size: NA; D gene: TRBD1; J gene: TRBJ2-7; CDR3 protein: CASMGRTGAMEQYF; CDR3 DNA: TGTGCCAGCATGGGTAGGACAGGTGCTATGGAGCAGTACTTC
V gene: TRBV28; clone size: once; D gene: TRBD2; J gene: TRBJ2-7; CDR3 protein: CASSAWTSGRLNEQYF; CDR3 DNA: TGTGCCAGCAGTGCTTGGACTAGCGGGAGATTGAACGAGCAGTACTTC
V gene: TRBV6-1; clone size: once; D gene: NA; J gene: TRBJ1-6; CDR3 protein: CASSEQGYNSPLHF; CDR3 DNA: TGTGCCAGCAGTGAGCAGGGGTATAATTCACCCCTCCACTTT
V gene: TRBV6-1; clone size: NA; D gene: NA; J gene: TRBJ1-1; CDR3 protein: CASRGTLKGTEAFF; CDR3 DNA: TGTGCCAGCAGGGGGACACTAAAGGGCACTGAAGCTTTCTTT
V gene: TRBV4-3; clone size: NA; D gene: NA; J gene: TRBJ2-2; CDR3 protein: CASSQDVAFGELFF; CDR3 DNA: TGCGCCAGCAGCCAAGATGTCGCGTTCGGGGAGCTGTTTTTT
V gene: TRBV7-9; clone size: NA; D gene: NA; J gene: TRBJ1-1; CDR3 protein: CASRRALSEGRNTEAFF; CDR3 DNA: TGTGCCAGCAGACGGGCCCTTTCGGAGGGTAGGAACACTGAAGCTTTCTTT
V gene: TRBV6-1; clone size: NA; D gene: NA; J gene: TRBJ1-6; CDR3 protein: CASSTAEFNSPLHF; CDR3 DNA: TGTGCCAGTTCGACAGCAGAGTTCAATTCACCCCTCCACTTT
V gene: TRBV4-2; clone size: NA; D gene: NA; J gene: TRBJ2-7; CDR3 protein: CASSQSGYEQYF; CDR3 DNA: TGTGCCAGCAGCCAATCAGGCTACGAGCAGTACTTC
V gene: TRBV7-8; clone size: NA; D gene: TRBD2; J gene: TRBJ2-1; CDR3 protein: CASLRGGSLYNEQFF; CDR3 DNA: TGTGCCAGCCTGCGGGGGGGGAGCTTATACAATGAGCAGTTCTTC
V gene: TRBV7-2; clone size: NA; D gene: NA; J gene: TRBJ2-7; CDR3 protein: CASSLGGVASYEQYF; CDR3 DNA: TGTGCCAGCAGCTTAGGGGGGGTGGCCTCCTACGAGCAGTACTTC
V gene: TRBV15; clone size: NA; D gene: NA; J gene: TRBJ2-2; CDR3 protein: CATSRVQGRGTGELFF; CDR3 DNA: TGTGCCACCAGCAGAGTACAGGGTCGCGGCACCGGGGAGCTGTTTTTT
V gene: TRBV7-8; clone size: NA; D gene: TRBD2; J gene: TRBJ2-1; CDR3 protein: CASSSPQQRLAGGGEQFF; CDR3 DNA: TGTGCCAGCAGCTCCCCACAGCAAAGACTAGCGGGGGGTGGGGAGCAGTTCTTC
V gene: TRBV5-1; clone size: once; D gene: TRBD1; J gene: TRBJ2-6; CDR3 protein: CASRGSGGTGSTSGANVLTF; CDR3 DNA: TGCGCCAGCAGAGGAAGTGGAGGGACAGGGTCGACTTCTGGGGCCAACGTCCTGACTTTC
V gene: TRBV4-1; clone size: NA; D gene: TRBD2; J gene: TRBJ2-5; CDR3 protein: CASSRLAGGETQYF; CDR3 DNA: TGCGCCAGCAGCCGACTAGCGGGGGGGGAGACCCAGTACTTC
V gene: TRBV27; clone size: NA; D gene: TRBD1; J gene: TRBJ1-5; CDR3 protein: CASSPRQGNQPQHF; CDR3 DNA: TGTGCCAGCAGTCCTCGACAGGGGAATCAGCCCCAGCATTTT
V gene: TRBV7-8; clone size: NA; D gene: NA; J gene: TRBJ1-5; CDR3 protein: CASSLVTGFNQPQHF; CDR3 DNA: TGTGCCAGCAGCTTAGTCACAGGCTTTAATCAGCCCCAGCATTTT
V gene: TRBV4-2; clone size: few; D gene: NA; J gene: TRBJ2-5; CDR3 protein: CASSQDRQGEEGETQYF; CDR3 DNA: TGTGCCAGCAGCCAAGATCGACAGGGCGAGGAGGGGGAGACCCAGTACTTC
V gene: TRBV4-1; clone size: NA; D gene: TRBD1; J gene: TRBJ1-5; CDR3 protein: CASSPSGTGVQPQHF; CDR3 DNA: TGCGCCAGCAGCCCCAGCGGGACAGGGGTCCAGCCCCAGCATTTT
V gene: TRBV12-5; clone size: NA; D gene: NA; J gene: TRBJ2-1; CDR3 protein: CASGLAGRDEQFF; CDR3 DNA: TGTGCTAGTGGTTTGGCGGGAAGGGATGAGCAGTTCTTC
V gene: TRBV5-4; clone size: NA; D gene: NA; J gene: TRBJ1-3; CDR3 protein: CASSFYSGNTIYF; CDR3 DNA: TGTGCCAGCAGCTTCTACTCTGGAAACACCATATATTTT
V gene: TRBV10-2; clone size: few; D gene: TRBD2; J gene: TRBJ2-3; CDR3 protein: CASSETSGGTDTQYF; CDR3 DNA: TGCGCCAGCAGTGAGACTAGCGGGGGAACAGATACGCAGTATTTT
V gene: TRBV30; clone size: NA; D gene: NA; J gene: TRBJ1-2; CDR3 protein: CACLAGSSNYGYTF; CDR3 DNA: TGTGCCTGCTTGGCGGGTTCCTCTAACTATGGCTACACCTTC
V gene: TRBV30; clone size: few; D gene: NA; J gene: TRBJ1-1; CDR3 protein: CAWSVNSRTRQAFF; CDR3 DNA: TGTGCCTGGAGTGTGAATAGCCGAACCAGACAAGCTTTCTTT
V gene: TRBV29-1; clone size: NA; D gene: NA; J gene: TRBJ1-2; CDR3 protein: CSVRAGDGGYTF; CDR3 DNA: TGCAGCGTTCGTGCCGGGGATGGGGGCTACACCTTC
V gene: TRBV28; clone size: NA; D gene: TRBD2; J gene: TRBJ2-1; CDR3 protein: CASSLVAGAGNEQFF; CDR3 DNA: TGTGCCAGCAGTCTAGTAGCGGGAGCGGGCAATGAGCAGTTCTTC
V gene: TRBV18; clone size: NA; D gene: TRBD1; J gene: TRBJ2-3; CDR3 protein: CASSLSGQGALGDTQYF; CDR3 DNA: TGTGCCAGCTCACTTTCGGGACAGGGGGCGCTTGGAGATACGCAGTATTTT
V gene: TRBV6-1; clone size: few; D gene: TRBD2; J gene: TRBJ2-7; CDR3 protein: CASSPIAGRGEQYF; CDR3 DNA: TGTGCCAGCAGTCCCATAGCGGGGAGAGGAGAGCAGTACTTC
V gene: TRBV5-1; clone size: NA; D gene: NA; J gene: TRBJ2-3; CDR3 protein: CASSLAPSTDTQYF; CDR3 DNA: TGCGCCAGCAGCTTGGCCCCGTCCACAGATACGCAGTATTTT
V gene: TRBV29-1; clone size: NA; D gene: NA; J gene: TRBJ2-1; CDR3 protein: CSVEDGGWTRNEQFF; CDR3 DNA: TGCAGCGTTGAAGATGGCGGGTGGACGAGAAATGAGCAGTTCTTC